The next 14 T cell receptor beta chains were all read from a single sample in a study of T cells after somatic rescue of genetic block. Sequenced by immunoSEQ multiplex PCR; TCRdb stores in-frame clones only, minus some. The sample holds some 67,000 clones, around 90% seen once. Sequencing was carried out using peripheral blood mononuclear cells (PBMCs). These TCRs come from a man in his forties.

This chain joins TRBV30 and TRBJ2-6; maybe TRBD1 (6 bases). The CDR3 runs to 17 residues. Germline CDR1 and CDR2: GTSNPN and SVGIG (reference sequence). V was cut by 1 base and J by 0 bases, with 13 bases left in between. The CDR3 coding sequence is TGTGCCTGGAGTGATCCGGGACAAAGCTCTGGGGCCAACGTCCTGACTTTC. Amino acid sequence: CAWSDPGQSSGANVLTF.

The chain uses TRBV7-2 and TRBJ1-3; D gene unclear. CDR1 and CDR2 from the germline V gene are SGHTA and FQGNSA. The germline V and J ends were trimmed by 5 bases and 3 bases, with 8 bases remaining between them. The CDR3 extends over 13 amino acids. The CDR3 loop reads CASSLGFGNTIYF. As DNA, the CDR3 is TGTGCCAGCAGCCTAGGCTTTGGAAACACCATATATTTT.

The rearrangement links TRBV21-1 to TRBJ2-7; TRBD1 reflects the table's D call only, with no check against the DNA. TRBV21-1 is described as a pseudogene. The CDR3 has 15 amino acids. The CDR3 reads CASSKSNRISYEQYF. DNA for the CDR3: TGTGCCAGCAGCAAATCCAACAGAATCTCCTACGAGCAGTACTTC.

This sequence joins TRBV28 and TRBJ2-1, with unresolved D. The ends were cut back, 4 bases at V and 6 bases at J, with 13 bases in the middle. The CDR3 totals 14 residues. In germline, CDR1 is MDHEN, CDR2 SYDVKM. CDR3 protein: CASSSPPKANEQFF. In nucleotides, the CDR3 is TGTGCCAGCAGTTCCCCCCCGAAGGCCAATGAGCAGTTCTTC.

This chain uses TRBV4-1 with TRBJ2-1; D may match TRBD1 or TRBD2 (5 bases each). The germline V gene has CDR1 MGHRA and CDR2 YSYEKL. The CDR3 length is 14 residues. The ends were cut back, 0 bases at V and 10 bases at J, with 13 bases in the middle. This CDR3 is CASSQDPLAGEQFF. The CDR3 bases are TGCGCCAGCAGCCAAGATCCTCTAGCAGGGGAGCAGTTCTTC.

This clone occurred once. The chain recombines TRBV5-1 with TRBJ2-2; 8 nucleotides agree with TRBD1. Losses at the gene ends were 6 bases for V and 4 bases for J; bases not matched to a gene: 8. Looked up from germline, CDR1 is SGHRS and CDR2 is YFSETQ. The CDR3 is 15 residues long. The CDR3, as DNA: TGCGCCAGCACCGAGGACAGGGTCAGCACCGGGGAGCTGTTTTTT. Translation gives CASTEDRVSTGELFF.

V and J are TRBV11-2 and TRBJ2-2; TRBD1 agrees at 9 bases. Germline lookup yields CDR1 SGHAT and CDR2 FQNNGV. CDR3 length: 15 amino acids. Unmatched junction bases numbered 4, after V lost 5 bases and J lost 3 bases. DNA for the CDR3: TGTGCCAGCAGCCTAACAGGGGGCCACACCGGGGAGCTGTTTTTT. This sequence encodes CASSLTGGHTGELFF.

The chain employs TRBV7-9 and TRBJ2-5; D remains ambiguous. The J call may not be correct, given that the DNA end is closer to TRBJ2-7. This CDR3 spans 14 amino acids. Germline-derived CDR1 and CDR2 are SEHNR and FQNEAQ (reference sequence). The CDR3: CASSLEIPAYEQYF. CDR3 in DNA: TGTGCCAGCAGCTTAGAGATACCTGCCTACGAGCAGTACTTC.

The V call is TRBV7-6, the J call TRBJ1-5, with D maybe TRBD1 (5 bases). The CDR3 is 13 residues long. V lost 4 bases to trimming and J lost 4 bases, with 8 bases between them. CDR1 is SGHVS and CDR2 is FNYEAQ in the germline V gene. The CDR3 spells CASSSQGNQPQHF. The CDR3 DNA sequence: TGTGCCAGCAGCTCCCAGGGAAATCAGCCCCAGCATTTT.

The chain uses TRBV6-6 and TRBJ1-2; D not certain. CDR1 is MNHNY, CDR2 SVGAGI, per germline (reference sequence). Between the trimmed V and J ends, which lost 0 bases and 4 bases, there was a span of 15 bases. The CDR3 sequence is 16 residues long. CDR3 protein: CASSYSTPDYGYGYTF. CDR3 nucleotide sequence: TGTGCCAGCAGTTACTCGACACCGGATTACGGCTATGGCTACACCTTC.

Regarding this clone: The junction shows a germline mismatch at one end, possibly a read error. This chain links TRBV7-7 with TRBJ2-7, with D unclear. CDR3 size: 13 residues. CDR1 is SSHAT and CDR2 is FNYEAQ in the germline V gene (reference sequence). The chain's CDR3 is CASSLGRTDEQYF. The CDR3 DNA reads as TGTGCTAGCAGCTTAGGGCGGACCGACGAGCAGTACTTC.

This rearrangement joins TRBV28 to TRBJ1-2; 7 bases map to TRBD1. After removal of 5 bases from V and 6 bases from J, the junction contained 12 bases not matched to a gene. Germline V gene lookup returns CDR1 MDHEN and CDR2 SYDVKM. The CDR3 sequence is 15 residues long. The CDR3 sequence is CASSANRGGLDGYTF. For the CDR3, the DNA is TGTGCCAGCAGTGCCAACAGGGGAGGATTGGATGGCTACACCTTC.

The rearrangement joins TRBV4-3 to TRBJ2-7, with 8 positions matching TRBD2. Germline V CDR1 and CDR2: LGHNA, YSLEER. V lost 0 bases to trimming and J lost 3 bases; unmatched junction nucleotides: 10. CDR3 length: 17 residues. The DNA for the CDR3 is TGCGCCAGCAGCCAAGATTATTTTACGGGGGGGAGCTACGAGCAGTACTTC. This codes for CASSQDYFTGGSYEQYF.

The genes are TRBV12-5 and TRBJ2-1; 8 positions agree with TRBD2. The CDR3 extends over 16 amino acids. V dropped 3 bases and J dropped 8; count of bases not matched to a gene: 12. CDR1 and CDR2 (germline): LGHNT, FRNRAP. CDR3 in amino acids: CASGFQPGLEAYEQFF. As DNA, the CDR3 is TGTGCTAGTGGTTTCCAGCCGGGACTAGAGGCCTATGAGCAGTTCTTC.